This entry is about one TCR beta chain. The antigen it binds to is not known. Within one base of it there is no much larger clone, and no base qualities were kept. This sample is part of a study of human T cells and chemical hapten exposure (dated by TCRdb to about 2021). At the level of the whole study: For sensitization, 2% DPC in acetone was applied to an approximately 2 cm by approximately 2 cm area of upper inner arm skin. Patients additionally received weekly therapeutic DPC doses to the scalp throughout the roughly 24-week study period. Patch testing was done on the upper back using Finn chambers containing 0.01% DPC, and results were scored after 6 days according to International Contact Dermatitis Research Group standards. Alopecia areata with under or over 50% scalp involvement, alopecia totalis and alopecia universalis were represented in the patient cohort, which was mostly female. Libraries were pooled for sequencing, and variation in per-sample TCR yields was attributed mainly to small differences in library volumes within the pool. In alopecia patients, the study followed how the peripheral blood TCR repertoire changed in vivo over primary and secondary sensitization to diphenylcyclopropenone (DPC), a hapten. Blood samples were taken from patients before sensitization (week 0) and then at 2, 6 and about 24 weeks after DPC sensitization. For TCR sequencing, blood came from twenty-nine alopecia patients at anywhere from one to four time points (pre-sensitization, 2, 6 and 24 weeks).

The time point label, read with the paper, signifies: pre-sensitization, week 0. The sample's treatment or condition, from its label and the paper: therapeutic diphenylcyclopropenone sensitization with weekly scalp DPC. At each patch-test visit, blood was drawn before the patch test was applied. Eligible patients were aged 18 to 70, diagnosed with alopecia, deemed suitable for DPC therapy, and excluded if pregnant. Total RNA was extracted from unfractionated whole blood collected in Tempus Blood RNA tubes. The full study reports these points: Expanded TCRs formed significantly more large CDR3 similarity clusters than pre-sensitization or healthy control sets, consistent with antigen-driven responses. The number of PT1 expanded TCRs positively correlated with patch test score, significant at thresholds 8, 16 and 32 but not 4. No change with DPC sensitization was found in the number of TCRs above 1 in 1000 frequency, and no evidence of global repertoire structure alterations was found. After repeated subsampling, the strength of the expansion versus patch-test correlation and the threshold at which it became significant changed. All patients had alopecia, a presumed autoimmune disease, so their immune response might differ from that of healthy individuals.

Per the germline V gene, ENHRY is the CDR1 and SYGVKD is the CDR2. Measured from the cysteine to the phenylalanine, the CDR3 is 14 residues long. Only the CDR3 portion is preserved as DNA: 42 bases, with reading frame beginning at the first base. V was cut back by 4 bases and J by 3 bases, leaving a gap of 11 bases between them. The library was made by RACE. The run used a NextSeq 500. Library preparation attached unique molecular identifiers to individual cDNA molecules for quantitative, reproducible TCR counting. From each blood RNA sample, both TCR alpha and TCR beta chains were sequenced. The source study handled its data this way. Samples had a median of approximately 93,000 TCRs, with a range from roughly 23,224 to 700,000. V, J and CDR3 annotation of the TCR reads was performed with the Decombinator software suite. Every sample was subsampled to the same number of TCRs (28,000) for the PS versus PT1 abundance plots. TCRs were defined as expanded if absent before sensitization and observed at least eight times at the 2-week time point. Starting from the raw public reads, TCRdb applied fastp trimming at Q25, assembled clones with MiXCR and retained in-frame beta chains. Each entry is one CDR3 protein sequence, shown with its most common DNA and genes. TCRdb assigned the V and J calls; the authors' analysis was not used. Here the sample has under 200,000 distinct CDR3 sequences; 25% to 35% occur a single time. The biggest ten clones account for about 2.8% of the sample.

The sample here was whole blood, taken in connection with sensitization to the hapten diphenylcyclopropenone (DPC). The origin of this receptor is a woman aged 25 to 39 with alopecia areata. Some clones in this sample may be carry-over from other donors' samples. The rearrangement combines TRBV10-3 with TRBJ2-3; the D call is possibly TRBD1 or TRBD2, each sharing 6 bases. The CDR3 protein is CAISVGGPTDTQYF. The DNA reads TGTGCCATCAGTGTAGGGGGGCCTACAGATACGCAGTATTTT.